Sequencing of this TCR beta chain was carried out in a study of patients with pleural tuberculosis. TCRdb passed the reads through MiXCR, listing each CDR3 protein once. Here the sample spans 25,000 to 30,000 distinct CDR3 sequences, 15% to 20% being singletons. Germline V gene data show CDR1 as LGHNA and CDR2 as YSLEER. V gave up 4 bases and J gave up 4 bases; unmatched junction bases: 6. The CDR3 extends over 15 amino acids. Ten or more counts support this clonotype. The rearrangement links TRBV4-3 to TRBJ2-7; 11 bases agree with TRBD1. The clonotype comes from a human donor with pleural tuberculosis. The sequenced sample was peripheral blood. CDR3 nucleotide sequence: TGCGCCAGCAGCCTGTGGGACAGGGGGTCTTACGAGCAGTACTTC. This gives the protein CASSLWDRGSYEQYF.